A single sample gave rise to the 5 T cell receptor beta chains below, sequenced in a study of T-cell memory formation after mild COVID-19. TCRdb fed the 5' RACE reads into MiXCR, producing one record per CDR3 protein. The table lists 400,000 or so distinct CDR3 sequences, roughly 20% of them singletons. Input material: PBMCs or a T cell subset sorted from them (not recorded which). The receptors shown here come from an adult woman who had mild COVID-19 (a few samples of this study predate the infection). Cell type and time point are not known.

DNA of the CDR3: TGTGCCAGCCGGGTCCCTAATCAGCCCCAGCATTTT. Translating gives CASRVPNQPQHF. The chain recombines TRBV6-2 or TRBV6-3 with TRBJ1-5; D is uncertain. Germline V gene lookup returns CDR1 MNHEY and CDR2 SVGEGT. Deletions cut 8 bases from V and 4 bases from J, with 9 bases between. This CDR3 is built from 12 residues.

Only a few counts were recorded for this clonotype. The CDR3 protein is CASAIRDGTYNEQFF. The CDR3 DNA is TGTGCTAGTGCCATCCGGGACGGTACTTACAATGAGCAGTTCTTC. The chain combines TRBV12-5 with TRBJ2-1, with D perhaps assigned TRBD1 or TRBD2 (5 bases each). Per germline, CDR1 LGHNT and CDR2 FRNRAP. CDR3 length: 15 amino acids. Trimming took 7 bases from V and 4 from J, leaving 17 bases between them.

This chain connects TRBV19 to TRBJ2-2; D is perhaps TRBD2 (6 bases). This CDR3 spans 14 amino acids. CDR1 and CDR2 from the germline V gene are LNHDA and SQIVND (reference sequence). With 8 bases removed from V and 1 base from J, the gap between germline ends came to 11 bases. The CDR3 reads CASDRERNTGELFF. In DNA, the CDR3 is TGTGCCAGTGACCGGGAGAGGAACACCGGGGAGCTGTTTTTT. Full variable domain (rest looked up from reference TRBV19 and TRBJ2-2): DGGITQSPKYLFRKEGQNVTLSCEQNLNHDAMYWYRQDPGQGLRLIYYSQIVNDFQKGDIAEGYSVSREKKESFPLTVTSAQKNPTAFYLCASDRERNTGELFFGEGSRLTVL.

Here the CDR3 reads CASSLTSEGTDTQYF. The CDR3 DNA sequence: TGCGCCAGCAGTTTGACTAGCGAAGGCACAGATACGCAGTATTTT. The V and J genes are TRBV4-1 and TRBJ2-3, with 8 nucleotides matching TRBD2. V gave up 6 bases and J gave up 1 base; unmatched junction bases: 6. In germline, CDR1 is MGHRA, CDR2 YSYEKL. The CDR3 is made up of 15 amino acids.

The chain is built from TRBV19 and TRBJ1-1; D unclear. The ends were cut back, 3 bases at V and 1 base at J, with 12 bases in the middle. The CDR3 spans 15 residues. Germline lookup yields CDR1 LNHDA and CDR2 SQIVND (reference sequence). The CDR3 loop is CASSIKGSGNTEAFF. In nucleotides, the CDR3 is TGTGCCAGTAGTATTAAAGGGTCAGGGAACACTGAAGCTTTCTTT.